The 2 T cell receptor beta chains in this list originate from one sample, sequenced in a study of blood T cell repertoires in COVID-19. The data were produced by immunoSEQ multiplex PCR, yet TCRdb's version contains in-frame clones alone and is incomplete. The repertoire holds about 80,000 clones, with 70% to 80% as singletons. The sequenced sample was peripheral blood. Receptors originate from a man in his fifties or sixties with active or convalescent COVID-19.

The V gene is TRBV6-2 or TRBV6-3, the J gene TRBJ1-2; D is possibly TRBD1 (5 bases). V lost 6 bases to trimming and J lost 5 bases, with 10 bases between them. In germline, CDR1 is MNHEY, CDR2 SVGEGT. The CDR3 is made up of 12 amino acids. The CDR3 reads CASSAGGYGYTF. The CDR3 DNA is TGTGCCAGCAGCGCCGGGGGGTATGGCTACACCTTC.

This clone was seen only once. The chain couples TRBV7-8 to TRBJ1-3; D is perhaps TRBD1 (5 bases). Germline-derived CDR1 and CDR2 are SGHVS and FQNEAQ. V was cut by 5 bases and J by 9 bases, with 14 bases left in between. There are 13 residues in the CDR3. This CDR3 is CASSPGGGSTIYF. The CDR3 coding sequence is TGTGCCAGCAGCCCCGGGGGGGGGAGCACCATATATTTT.